The clone carrying this T cell receptor (beta chain) was recorded many times. What it binds is unknown. The authors made TCR beta libraries by quantitative 5'-RACE with molecular barcodes. TCRdb passed the 5' RACE reads through MiXCR, listing each CDR3 protein once. This table holds about 130,000 distinct CDR3 sequences, 6% to 8.5% found once. V lost 2 bases to trimming and J lost 4 bases; unmatched junction nucleotides: 1. Germline CDR1 SGHRS, CDR2 YFSETQ. This CDR3 comprises 16 residues. The entry originates in a study of CD8 T cells in ankylosing spondylitis. Overall study findings and caveats: Earlier reports found some motif variants in synovial fluid and blood in reactive arthritis. Reportedly, significant enrichment of disease-linked clones occurred in matched ankylosing spondylitis synovial fluid. Characteristic of ankylosing spondylitis blood, it appeared, was a TCR beta motif comprising roughly eight highly homologous variants.

Sequencing was performed on blood, either unsorted or a sorted T cell fraction (not recorded which). This TCR derives from a female donor with ankylosing spondylitis or in good health (not recorded which). The chain links TRBV5-1 to TRBJ2-2, with 14 nucleotides matching TRBD2. The CDR3: CASSFGLAGGTGELFF. Written as DNA, the CDR3 is TGCGCCAGCAGCTTCGGACTAGCGGGGGGCACCGGGGAGCTGTTTTTT.